The 20 T cell receptor beta chains given below trace back to one sample, sequenced in a study of T cell repertoires in cytomegalovirus infection. These receptors' targets are unknown. TCRdb re-called the reads with MiXCR, one entry per CDR3 protein. The repertoire holds about 770,000 distinct CDR3 sequences, with around 29% as singletons. The specimen comprised cultured CD8+ T cells from PBMCs, sampled from culture after CMV antigen stimulation. Source of these receptors: a human donor in good health (CMV status not recorded). Some clones in this sample may be carry-over from other donors' samples.

The sample holds many counts of this clonotype. The rearrangement links TRBV7-2 to TRBJ1-5; D is unclear. Germline CDR1 is SGHTA and CDR2 is FQGNSA. The CDR3 has 14 amino acids. Trimming took off 7 bases at V and 5 bases at J, with 15 bases between the two ends. The CDR3 is CASKRTGRHQPQHF. The CDR3 DNA is TGTGCCAGCAAGAGAACGGGCCGACATCAGCCCCAGCATTTT. Full variable domain (remainder filled in from reference TRBV7-2 and TRBJ1-5): GAGVSQSPSNKVTEKGKDVELRCDPISGHTALYWYRQSLGQGLEFLIYFQGNSAPDKSGLPSDRFSAERTGGSVSTLTIQRTQQEDSAVYLCASKRTGRHQPQHFGDGTRLSIL.

The J gene is TRBJ1-1, the V gene TRBV6-1; D remains unclear. Per germline, CDR1 MNHNS and CDR2 SASEGT. The CDR3 length is 13 residues. V was cut by 2 bases and J by 1 base, with 5 bases left in between. The CDR3 sequence: CASSEWENTEAFF. Written as DNA, the CDR3 is TGTGCCAGCAGTGAATGGGAGAACACTGAAGCTTTCTTT.

The chain is built from TRBV15 and TRBJ2-7; D possibly uses TRBD1 or TRBD2 (5 bases each). CDR3 length equals 15 residues. In germline, CDR1 is LNHNV, CDR2 YYDKDF (reference sequence). V gave up 3 bases and J gave up 5 bases, with 17 bases separating them. The CDR3 region has the DNA TGTGCCACCAGCAGCTCCCAGAGGGGATCGAACGAGCAGTACTTC. It codes for CATSSSQRGSNEQYF.

At least ten counts were recorded for this clonotype. The J gene is TRBJ2-7, the V gene TRBV7-6, with 12 nucleotides matching TRBD2. CDR3 length: 16 residues. V lost 2 bases to trimming and J lost 6 bases; unmatched junction nucleotides: 8. Germline V gene data show CDR1 as SGHVS and CDR2 as FNYEAQ. In DNA form, the CDR3 reads TGTGCCAGCAGCTTACTGAGGACTAGCGGGGAGGTCGAGCAGTACTTC. Translated: CASSLLRTSGEVEQYF. Looking up the rest from reference TRBV7-6 and TRBJ2-7 gives the full variable domain: GAGVSQSPRYKVTKRGQDVALRCDPISGHVSLYWYRQALGQGPEFLTYFNYEAQQDKSGLPNDRFSAERPEGSISTLTIQRTEQRDSAMYRCASSLLRTSGEVEQYFGPGTRLTVT.

In its sample, this clonotype was seen a few times. This chain joins TRBV7-3 and TRBJ2-7; 9 positions agree with TRBD1. Trimming took 3 bases from V and 4 from J; bases not matched to a gene: 25. The CDR3 runs to 21 residues. The germline V gene has CDR1 SGHTA and CDR2 FQGTGA. The CDR3 loop is CASSLCIGDRANTKHHYEQYV. The CDR3 bases are TGTGCCAGCAGCTTGTGTATTGGGGACAGGGCAAACACCAAACATCATTACGAGCAGTACGTC.

The chain links TRBV6-1 to TRBJ1-1; 7 bases map to TRBD1. The CDR3 contains 15 residues. Germline lookup yields CDR1 MNHNS and CDR2 SASEGT. V was clipped by 7 bases and J by 2 bases; unmatched bases: 10. The CDR3 DNA reads TGTGCCAGCACCGATCTACAGGGGCGAAACACTGAAGCTTTCTTT. Residues: CASTDLQGRNTEAFF.

This clonotype was recorded at least ten times. This sequence joins TRBV20-1 and TRBJ1-5; 7 nucleotides agree with TRBD1. The V segment lost 2 bases and the J segment 2 bases; nucleotides outside the gene matches: 9. CDR1 is DFQATT and CDR2 is SNEGSKA in the germline V gene (reference sequence). The CDR3 contains 16 residues. The chain's CDR3 is CSARRSQGGGNQPQHF. The CDR3 coding sequence is TGCAGTGCTAGACGCAGCCAGGGGGGCGGCAATCAGCCCCAGCATTTT.

This clonotype was found a few times. The CDR3 loop reads CASSPRGGPGTDTQYF. CDR3 sequence (DNA): TGCGCCAGCAGCCCCCGGGGGGGGCCGGGCACAGATACGCAGTATTTT. The J gene is TRBJ2-3, the V gene TRBV4-1, with 8 nucleotides matching TRBD2. This CDR3 region has 16 residues. Germline V gene sequence: CDR1 MGHRA, CDR2 YSYEKL. V lost 4 bases to trimming and J lost 1 base; unmatched junction nucleotides: 7.

This clonotype was counted only a few times. CDR3 region: CASSRRDPITDTQYF. The CDR3 DNA is TGTGCCAGCAGCCGCCGGGACCCTATCACAGATACGCAGTATTTT. The chain is built from TRBV7-8 and TRBJ2-3; D is possibly TRBD1 or TRBD2 (5 bases each). The germline gives CDR1 SGHVS, CDR2 FQNEAQ. Trimming pared 5 bases from V and 2 bases from J, leaving 14 bases between. This CDR3 contains 15 residues.

The chain links TRBV29-1 to TRBJ1-1; D is uncertain. Germline CDR1 SQVTM, CDR2 ANQGSEA. This CDR3 comprises 14 residues. V dropped 4 bases and J dropped 0 bases, with 12 bases sitting between them. CDR3 nucleotide sequence: TGCAGCGTTGGTGGCAGTATTATGAACACTGAAGCTTTCTTT. It translates to CSVGGSIMNTEAFF.

V gene TRBV7-9 combines with J gene TRBJ1-6; D uncertain. Germline-derived CDR1 and CDR2 are SEHNR and FQNEAQ (reference sequence). V lost 4 bases to trimming and J lost 3 bases, with 10 bases between them. The CDR3 loop spans 15 amino acids. In DNA form, the CDR3 reads TGTGCCAGCAGCTCGCCGGGAGACTATAATTCACCCCTCCACTTT. This codes for CASSSPGDYNSPLHF.

The genes are TRBV6-4 and TRBJ2-1, with 10 bases identical to TRBD2. Unmatched junction bases numbered 7, after V lost 3 bases and J lost 8 bases. Germline assignment: CDR1 MRHNA and CDR2 SNTAGT. The CDR3 consists of 15 residues. CDR3 amino acids: CASSESSGGFYEQFF. CDR3 in DNA: TGTGCCAGCAGTGAATCTAGCGGGGGATTTTATGAGCAGTTCTTC.

The V call is TRBV27, the J call TRBJ1-6, with D possibly TRBD1 on 6 matching bases. V gave up 5 bases and J gave up 3 bases, with 17 bases separating them. Per the germline V gene, CDR1 is MNHEY and CDR2 is SMNVEV (reference sequence). The CDR3 covers 17 residues. CDR3 in amino acids: CASSPFPRDNYNSPLHF. In DNA, the CDR3 is TGTGCCAGCAGTCCTTTTCCCCGGGACAACTATAATTCACCCCTCCACTTT.

The V gene is TRBV20-1, the J gene TRBJ2-3; possible D gene TRBD1, 6 bases. Trimming took 2 bases from V and 6 from J, leaving 15 bases between them. The CDR3 consists of 14 residues. From germline, CDR1 is DFQATT and CDR2 SNEGSKA (reference sequence). The chain's CDR3 is CSARIRGHYDTQYF. The CDR3, as DNA: TGCAGTGCTAGAATCCGGGGACACTACGATACGCAGTATTTT.

The chain carries TRBV5-1 and TRBJ1-1, with D maybe TRBD1 (6 bases). The V gene lost 3 bases and the J gene lost 2 bases, with 17 bases spanning the gap. In germline, CDR1 is SGHRS, CDR2 YFSETQ. The length of the CDR3 is 16 residues. CDR3 residues: CASSWDILLSNTEAFF. The CDR3 nucleotides are TGCGCCAGCAGCTGGGACATACTACTATCTAACACTGAAGCTTTCTTT. The full variable domain, with the rest looked up from reference TRBV5-1 and TRBJ1-1, is KAGVTQTPRYLIKTRGQQVTLSCSPISGHRSVSWYQQTPGQGLQFLFEYFSETQRNKGNFPGRFSGRQFSNSRSEMNVSTLELGDSALYLCASSWDILLSNTEAFFGQGTRLTVV.

This chain connects TRBV19 to TRBJ1-1, with D possibly matching TRBD1 (6 bases). Trimming cost V 7 bases and J 4 bases, with 10 bases left between them. This CDR3 region has 12 residues. The germline V gene encodes CDR1 LNHDA and CDR2 SQIVND (reference sequence). CDR3: CASNQGSTEAFF. DNA of the CDR3: TGTGCCAGTAATCAGGGGAGCACTGAAGCTTTCTTT.

Remarks on this clonotype: This may stem from a read error, because a much larger clone lies one nucleotide away. The chain is built from TRBV6-1 and TRBJ1-6; perhaps TRBD1 as D (6 bases). The V gene's germline CDR1 is MNHNS and CDR2 SASEGT. This CDR3 spans 16 amino acids. DNA of the CDR3: TGTGCCAGCAAACCCCCCCACAGGGTCGGTAATTTACCCCTCCACTTT. This gives the protein CASKPPHRVGNLPLHF.

This clonotype appeared a few times. The chain combines TRBV13 with TRBJ2-7; 9 nucleotides line up with TRBD1. Germline V CDR1 and CDR2: PRHDT, FYEKMQ (reference sequence). CDR3 length equals 14 residues. J gave up 6 bases and V 5 bases, and 8 bases lay outside the gene matches. CDR3 region: CASSLGQGTGEQYV. The CDR3 DNA reads TGTGCCAGCAGCCTTGGACAGGGGACGGGCGAGCAGTACGTC.

Only a few counts were recorded for this clonotype. The chain combines TRBV7-9 with TRBJ2-7; D possibly corresponds to TRBD2 (5 bases). V lost 2 bases, J lost 6 bases, and 14 bases lay in between. This CDR3 has 14 amino acids. Germline loops: CDR1 SEHNR, CDR2 FQNEAQ (reference sequence). As DNA, the CDR3 is TGTGCCAGCAGCTTAAGAGGGATTCCTCTCGAGCAGTACTTC. Protein sequence: CASSLRGIPLEQYF.

This clonotype has only a few counts. This sequence joins TRBV14 and TRBJ1-1; 7 bases fit TRBD1. Germline assignment: CDR1 SGHDN and CDR2 FVKESK. The length of the CDR3 is 15 residues. The ends lost 4 bases at V and 8 bases at J; junction bases unmatched: 13. CDR3 loop: CASSLMATDRSEAFF. As DNA, the CDR3 is TGTGCCAGCAGCCTGATGGCCACGGACAGGTCGGAAGCTTTCTTT.